The rows below give T cell receptor beta chains drawn from one sample of a study of CD4 and CD8 cells across lung adenocarcinoma regions. TCRdb used MiXCR to reprocess the PCR reads, holding one entry per CDR3 protein. The table has 22,000 or so distinct CDR3 sequences, approximately 54% seen once. Sequencing was performed on CD8+ T cells from the center of a lung tumor. The receptors stem from a female donor with lung adenocarcinoma. The CD4 and CD8 labels of this study may be unreliable. The CDR3 runs from the conserved cysteine through the conserved F or W.

V gene	J gene	CDR3 protein
TRBV27	TRBJ2-3	CASRRGDWSAQFF
TRBV27	TRBJ2-5	CASSLGPGRAGTQYF
TRBV6-5	TRBJ2-3	CASSYGQVGTGAQYF
TRBV6-1	TRBJ2-1	CASMRRSGPYNEQFF
TRBV12-3/TRBV12-4	TRBJ2-2	CASSKRGADGELFF
TRBV10-3	TRBJ2-4	CATKGPRQGDIQYF
TRBV6-5	NA	CASSYGRGRVDEQYF
TRBV27	NA	CASARGNTGAQYF
TRBV6-1	TRBJ2-1	CASSGQAASGRWYNEQFF
TRBV6-1	TRBJ2-1	CASSRLAWWRGDYNEQFF
TRBV12-3/TRBV12-4	TRBJ2-3	CASTLLREGTQYF
TRBV27	TRBJ2-1	CASSPTGRTEQFF
TRBV27	TRBJ2-1	CASSARRLAGLNEQFF
TRBV6-5	TRBJ2-2	CASSYSGPGLTTIYTGELFF
TRBV7-2	TRBJ2-3	CASSSLLSTDTQYF
TRBV11-2	TRBJ2-1	CASSFPTGGVYNEQFF
TRBV11-3	NA	CARSLVATNMQYF
TRBV4-1	TRBJ2-5	CASSQDFPREGPYNEQYF
TRBV6-2/TRBV6-3	TRBJ2-3	CAGGQGSRDQDTQYF
TRBV6-5	TRBJ1-2	CASSWSTGKDGYTF
TRBV6-1	TRBJ2-5	CATIRDSKQETQYF
TRBV6-1	TRBJ2-5	CASRAGLSGCDQETQYF
TRBV5-1	TRBJ2-2	CASSRQSPGELFF
TRBV27	TRBJ2-1	CASSLKTGAINEQFF
TRBV7-2	NA	CAGGRGSRDKETQYF